The 23 T cell receptor beta chains listed next were all sequenced from one sample in a study of control samples from healthy donors and cancer patients. Sequencing used immunoSEQ multiplex PCR; TCRdb keeps in-frame clones, though not all of them. Here the sample spans hundreds of thousands of clones, 90% being singletons. The specimen sequenced was PBMCs. These receptors all come from a middle-aged man with head and neck cancer.

A word on this clone: Other nucleotide sequences in the sample specify the same CDR3. This rearrangement joins TRBV28 to TRBJ1-1; weak D call: TRBD1 (5 bases). V shed 7 bases and J shed 4 bases, with 16 bases lying between them. The CDR3 contains 14 residues. Germline lookup yields CDR1 MDHEN and CDR2 SYDVKM. The CDR3 nucleotides are TGTGCCAGCATACTTCAGGGCCGGGGCACTGAAGCTTTCTTT. It yields the protein CASILQGRGTEAFF. The variable domain in full, with the rest retrieved from reference TRBV28 and TRBJ1-1, is DVKVTQSSRYLVKRTGEKVFLECVQDMDHENMFWYRQDPGLGLRLIYFSYDVKMKEKGDIPEGYSVSREKKERFSLILESASTNQTSMYLCASILQGRGTEAFFGQGTRLTVV.

This clone showed up just once. The chain joins TRBV4-2 to TRBJ2-3, with 7 bases matching TRBD2. The J segment lost 3 bases and the V segment lost 4 bases, leaving 4 bases of the junction unmatched. CDR3 length equals 14 residues. In germline, CDR1 is LGHNA, CDR2 YNFKEQ. In nucleotides, the CDR3 is TGTGCCAGCAGCCCGGGACTAAAAACAGATACGCAGTATTTT. Translated, it gives CASSPGLKTDTQYF.

The rearrangement links TRBV19 to TRBJ1-2; possible D gene TRBD1, 6 bases. The CDR3 covers 12 residues. The germline V gene encodes CDR1 LNHDA and CDR2 SQIVND (reference sequence). V was shortened by 10 bases and J by 4 bases, with 13 bases between the two germline ends. The CDR3 DNA sequence: TGTGCCACCTTACAGGGTCTCTATGGCTACACCTTC. Residues: CATLQGLYGYTF. The whole variable domain, remainder taken from reference TRBV19 and TRBJ1-2, is DGGITQSPKYLFRKEGQNVTLSCEQNLNHDAMYWYRQDPGQGLRLIYYSQIVNDFQKGDIAEGYSVSREKKESFPLTVTSAQKNPTAFYLCATLQGLYGYTFGSGTRLTVV.

The chain has TRBV19 and TRBJ1-3; the D is unclear. The germline CDR1 and CDR2 sequences are LNHDA and SQIVND (reference sequence). CDR3 size: 15 residues. V dropped 10 bases and J dropped 0 bases, with 16 bases sitting between them. DNA of the CDR3: TGTGCCACCACCCCCACGGTGAGCTCTGGAAACACCATATATTTT. Translating gives CATTPTVSSGNTIYF.

Notes on this clone: Other DNA sequences in the sample encode the same CDR3. The chain links TRBV6-5 to TRBJ2-1, with D perhaps TRBD1 (6 bases). Trimming took 4 bases from V and 0 from J, leaving 10 bases between them. The CDR3 is 15 amino acids. In germline, CDR1 is MNHEY, CDR2 SVGAGI. The CDR3 here is CASSLDSRSYNEQFF. In DNA, the CDR3 is TGTGCCAGCAGTTTGGACAGCCGCTCCTACAATGAGCAGTTCTTC.

This clone has a single count. The V gene is TRBV2, the J gene TRBJ2-2; possibly TRBD2 for D (5 bases). CDR3 length: 14 residues. Trimming removed 3 bases from V and 2 bases from J, with 7 bases in between. Germline V CDR1 and CDR2: SNHLY, FYNNEI. CDR3 coding DNA: TGTGCCAGCAGTGACGGACTTAACACCGGGGAGCTGTTTTTT. Translating gives CASSDGLNTGELFF.

This chain links TRBV10-3 with TRBJ1-4; a weak D match, TRBD1 (6 bases). CDR1 is ENHRY, CDR2 SYGVKD, per germline. V dropped 0 bases and J dropped 3 bases, with 11 bases sitting between them. This CDR3 comprises 16 residues. CDR3 nucleotide sequence: TGTGCCATCAGTGAGTCCGGGGCAGGGGCTAATGAAAAACTGTTTTTT. It specifies CAISESGAGANEKLFF.

V usage is TRBV19 and J usage is TRBJ1-6, with D perhaps TRBD1 (5 bases). The CDR3 runs to 15 residues. Between the trimmed V and J ends, which lost 6 bases and 7 bases, there was a span of 16 bases. CDR1 is LNHDA, CDR2 SQIVND, per germline (reference sequence). The CDR3 reads CASRPWGNENSPLHF. DNA of the CDR3: TGTGCCAGTAGACCCTGGGGCAACGAAAATTCACCCCTCCACTTT.

This clone was found a few times. The genes are TRBV19 and TRBJ2-6; TRBD1 might be the D (5 bases). Germline CDR1 LNHDA, CDR2 SQIVND (reference sequence). Trimming shortened V by 8 bases and J by 1 base, and 12 bases separated the two germline ends. This CDR3 spans 15 amino acids. This CDR3 reads CASLPQGSGANVLTF. The CDR3 bases are TGTGCCAGTCTACCTCAGGGATCTGGGGCCAACGTCCTGACTTTC.

The rearrangement joins TRBV14 to TRBJ2-5, with unresolved D. The length of the CDR3 is 12 residues. V was shortened by 2 bases and J by 7 bases, with 8 bases between the two germline ends. Germline values: CDR1 SGHDN, CDR2 FVKESK. The CDR3 sequence: CASSQTLATQYF. CDR3 nucleotide sequence: TGTGCCAGCAGCCAAACCCTCGCGACCCAGTACTTC.

V usage is TRBV6-5 and J usage is TRBJ2-5; 7 bases fit TRBD2. Germline loops: CDR1 MNHEY, CDR2 SVGAGI. The CDR3 covers 13 residues. V trimming: 4 bases; J trimming: 5 bases; junction bases outside the gene matches: 4. CDR3 bases: TGTGCCAGCAGTTCCGGACTAGAGGAGACCCAGTACTTC. Protein: CASSSGLEETQYF.

The chain joins TRBV2 to TRBJ2-6, with D unclear. CDR1 is SNHLY and CDR2 is FYNNEI in the germline V gene. The CDR3 contains 14 residues. The V gene lost 6 bases and the J gene lost 2 bases, with 8 bases spanning the gap. DNA for the CDR3: TGTGCCAGCAGGGCAGGCCCTGGGGCCAACGTCCTGACTTTC. Amino acid sequence: CASRAGPGANVLTF. Full variable domain (remainder filled in from reference TRBV2 and TRBJ2-6): EPEVTQTPSHQVTQMGQEVILRCVPISNHLYFYWYRQILGQKVEFLVSFYNNEISEKSEIFDDQFSVERPDGSNFTLKIRSTKLEDSAMYFCASRAGPGANVLTFGAGSRLTVL.

The table lists this clone with a count of one. The J gene is TRBJ1-1, the V gene TRBV10-1; TRBD1 matches 9 bases. Germline CDR1 WNHNN, CDR2 SYGVQD (reference sequence). V lost 5 bases and J lost 2; bases outside the gene matches: 12. The CDR3 has 17 residues. CDR3 nucleotides: TGCGCCAGCAGTACCACAGGGGGCCCGGGAAACAACACTGAAGCTTTCTTT. Its translation is CASSTTGGPGNNTEAFF.

This clone was seen more than once but under ten times. The chain combines TRBV12-3 or TRBV12-4 with TRBJ1-4; perhaps TRBD1 as D (5 bases). This CDR3 has 13 amino acids. V was clipped by 6 bases and J by 8 bases, with 13 bases between them. The CDR3 loop is CASRGGMGEKLFF. For the CDR3, the DNA is TGTGCCAGCAGGGGGGGAATGGGCGAAAAACTGTTTTTT.

This chain links TRBV4-1 with TRBJ2-7, with D possibly called TRBD1 or TRBD2 (5 bases each). The CDR3 has 16 residues. Germline V gene lookup returns CDR1 MGHRA and CDR2 YSYEKL. V was pared by 0 bases and J by 3 bases, with 15 bases between. The CDR3 bases are TGCGCCAGCAGCCAAGATTGGGGGAACAGTGGCTACGAGCAGTACTTC. This translates into CASSQDWGNSGYEQYF.

The chain couples TRBV7-9 to TRBJ2-7; D gene unclear. CDR1 is SEHNR and CDR2 is FQNEAQ in the germline V gene (reference sequence). This CDR3 contains 12 residues. Trimming took off 5 bases at V and 4 bases at J, with 9 bases between the two ends. CDR3 in amino acids: CASSPTAYEQYF. The CDR3 DNA follows: TGTGCCAGCAGCCCCACAGCTTACGAGCAGTACTTC.

This rearrangement joins TRBV19 to TRBJ1-6; a weak D match, TRBD1 (6 bases). CDR1 and CDR2 (germline): LNHDA, SQIVND (reference sequence). V was shortened by 5 bases and J by 10 bases, with 21 bases between the two germline ends. This CDR3 has 16 residues. The CDR3 nucleotides are TGTGCCAGTAGTCTTAGGCGGGGACAACCGCGGTCACCCCTCCACTTT. Amino acid sequence: CASSLRRGQPRSPLHF.

This chain links TRBV7-8 with TRBJ2-3, with 8 nucleotides matching TRBD1. With V trimmed by 5 bases and J by 3 bases, 10 bases remained unmatched. Germline lookup yields CDR1 SGHVS and CDR2 FQNEAQ. The CDR3 is made up of 16 amino acids. CDR3 amino acids: CASSANRGLKTDTQYF. CDR3 sequence (DNA): TGTGCCAGCAGCGCAAACAGGGGGTTAAAAACAGATACGCAGTATTTT. Drawing the rest from reference TRBV7-8 and TRBJ2-3, the complete variable domain is GAGVSQSPRYKVAKRGQDVALRCDPISGHVSLFWYQQALGQGPEFLTYFQNEAQLDKSGLPSDRFFAERPEGSVSTLKIQRTQQEDSAVYLCASSANRGLKTDTQYFGPGTRLTVL.

The chain employs TRBV6-5 and TRBJ2-7; TRBD1 aligns across 10 bases. Germline-derived CDR1 and CDR2 are MNHEY and SVGAGI. The CDR3 has 12 amino acids. V shed 10 bases, J shed 3 bases, and the junction held 3 bases outside the gene matches. Here the CDR3 DNA reads TGTGCCACGGGGACAGGGGACTACGAGCAGTACTTC. Its protein is CATGTGDYEQYF.

V usage is TRBV7-3 and J usage is TRBJ1-1, with a tentative D call TRBD1 (5 bases). Trimming removed 3 bases from V and 5 bases from J, with 10 bases in between. CDR1 and CDR2 from the germline V gene are SGHTA and FQGTGA. CDR3 size: 13 residues. The CDR3 loop reads CASSFQGGTEAFF. The CDR3 region has the DNA TGTGCCAGCAGCTTCCAGGGTGGGACTGAAGCTTTCTTT. The full variable domain, completed using reference TRBV7-3 and TRBJ1-1, is GAGVSQTPSNKVTEKGKYVELRCDPISGHTALYWYRQSLGQGPEFLIYFQGTGAADDSGLPNDRFFAVRPEGSVSTLKIQRTERGDSAVYLCASSFQGGTEAFFGQGTRLTVV.

This chain joins TRBV4-2 and TRBJ2-7; 9 nucleotides agree with TRBD1. The CDR3 has 15 residues. V dropped 3 bases and J dropped 3; count of bases not matched to a gene: 6. Germline-derived CDR1 and CDR2 are LGHNA and YNFKEQ. The CDR3 nucleotides read TGTGCCAGCAGCCACCCGGGACAGGGCCTCTACGAGCAGTACTTC. Translation gives CASSHPGQGLYEQYF.

The chain carries TRBV2 and TRBJ2-1, with TRBD2 as a possible D gene (5 bases). Germline CDR1 reads SNHLY; CDR2 reads FYNNEI. CDR3 length equals 13 residues. Deletions cut 8 bases from V and 7 bases from J, with 15 bases between. The CDR3 protein is CASHLWRSNEQFF. In DNA, the CDR3 is TGTGCCAGCCACCTCTGGAGGTCAAATGAGCAGTTCTTC.

This chain connects TRBV6-6 to TRBJ1-6, with a weak D call TRBD1 (6 bases). The V and J ends lost 8 bases and 1 base respectively, with 12 bases between them. Per the germline V gene, CDR1 is MNHNY and CDR2 is SVGAGI (reference sequence). This CDR3 is 15 amino acids long. The CDR3 loop reads CASRTESSYNSPLHF. CDR3 coding DNA: TGTGCCAGCCGGACAGAGAGTTCCTATAATTCACCCCTCCACTTT.